Each of the 30 T cell receptor beta chains below was sequenced from the same sample in a study of T cell clonotyping in hematopoietic cell transplantation. Using immunoSEQ multiplex PCR, the repertoire was profiled, and TCRdb retains in-frame clones only, with some absent. The sample comprises 8,000 or so clones, more than 80% of which are singletons, and roughly 4.2% rests with the top ten. The specimen was PBMCs, collected 180 days after allogeneic stem cell transplant. The receptors stem from a female patient aged 45-60 years who had an allogeneic stem cell transplant from an unrelated donor, so the T cells may come from the graft donor. Some clones in this sample may be carry-over from other donors' samples.

The chain is built from TRBV28 and TRBJ2-1, with D uncertain. V was cut by 6 bases and J by 8 bases, with 14 bases left in between. Germline CDR1 MDHEN, CDR2 SYDVKM. The CDR3 loop spans 13 amino acids. This chain's CDR3 is CASRSTQWDEQFF. In DNA form, the CDR3 reads TGTGCCAGCAGGTCTACACAGTGGGATGAGCAGTTCTTC.

This clone has more than one count but fewer than ten. The chain links TRBV5-8 to TRBJ1-2, with D unresolved. Trimming took off 3 bases at V and 0 bases at J, with 6 bases between the two ends. Germline values: CDR1 SGHTS, CDR2 YDEGEE. CDR3 length: 13 residues. CDR3 amino acids: CASSSRANYGYTF. CDR3 nucleotides: TGTGCCAGCAGCTCACGTGCTAACTATGGCTACACCTTC.

The chain carries TRBV19 and TRBJ1-1; D uncertain. Trimming removed 3 bases from V and 0 bases from J, with 11 bases in between. There are 15 residues in the CDR3. Per germline, CDR1 LNHDA and CDR2 SQIVND (reference sequence). CDR3 DNA sequence: TGTGCCAGTAGTATCAAGCACGGGGTGAACACTGAAGCTTTCTTT. It translates to CASSIKHGVNTEAFF.

In its sample, this clone was seen once. J is TRBJ2-1 and V is TRBV11-3; 13 bases are a match to TRBD2. This CDR3 is 13 amino acids long. Trimming cost V 9 bases and J 6 bases; bases outside gene matches: 2. Germline loops: CDR1 SGHNT, CDR2 YENEEA. The CDR3: CASGLAGVNEQFF. CDR3 in DNA: TGTGCCAGTGGACTAGCGGGAGTCAATGAGCAGTTCTTC.

In the case of this clone: At one boundary the junction diverges from the germline segment, which might be a read error. The CDR3, as DNA: TGTGCCAGCTCACCAAGGCTCACCACCTCCAACAATGAGCAGTTCTTC. Amino acids: CASSPRLTTSNNEQFF. The rearrangement links TRBV18 to TRBJ2-1; no firm D call. This CDR3 is 16 amino acids long. CDR1 is KGHSH and CDR2 is LQKENI in the germline V gene.

The chain is built from TRBV6-5 and TRBJ2-7; D might be TRBD1 (5 bases). V shed 6 bases and J shed 5 bases, with 14 bases lying between them. CDR1 MNHEY and CDR2 SVGAGI come from the germline V gene. This CDR3 spans 13 amino acids. Here the CDR3 DNA reads TGTGCCAGCAGGGGGCGTTCCACCCACGAGCAGTACGTC. This encodes CASRGRSTHEQYV.

This chain joins TRBV7-2 and TRBJ1-2, with D perhaps matching TRBD1 (5 bases). The V gene lost 3 bases and the J gene lost 2 bases, with 13 bases spanning the gap. CDR1 and CDR2 (germline): SGHTA, FQGNSA. There are 15 residues in the CDR3. The CDR3 region has the DNA TGTGCCAGCAGCTTGAACCGACAGCCGAACTATGGCTACACCTTC. The encoded protein is CASSLNRQPNYGYTF.

This clone showed up just once. The chain recombines TRBV21-1 with TRBJ1-1; the D segment call TRBD1 is taken from the table without a DNA check. TRBV21-1 is given as a pseudogene. This CDR3 is 15 amino acids long. CDR3: CASSKVPKGRTEAFF. CDR3 sequence (DNA): TGTGCCAGCAGCAAAGTACCCAAGGGGCGGACTGAAGCTTTCTTT.

This chain uses TRBV6-5 with TRBJ1-5, with a weak D call TRBD1 (5 bases). The CDR3 is made up of 15 amino acids. From germline, CDR1 is MNHEY and CDR2 SVGAGI. The ends were cut back, 7 bases at V and 9 bases at J, with 22 bases in the middle. CDR3 region: CASKSTGGDQSPQHF. CDR3 sequence (DNA): TGTGCCAGCAAATCAACGGGGGGGGATCAGTCGCCCCAGCATTTT.

This clone was observed once. This chain joins TRBV27 and TRBJ1-1; TRBD1 is a possible D gene (5 bases). There are 13 residues in the CDR3. Trimming took 6 bases from V and 8 from J, leaving 16 bases between them. Per the germline V gene, CDR1 is MNHEY and CDR2 is SMNVEV (reference sequence). The CDR3 sequence is CASRQTRRQEAFF. DNA of the CDR3: TGTGCCAGCAGACAAACTAGGCGACAGGAAGCTTTCTTT.

The rearrangement links TRBV12-5 to TRBJ2-1; 7 nucleotides align to TRBD2. The CDR3 sequence is 13 residues long. Germline-derived CDR1 and CDR2 are LGHNT and FRNRAP. Trimming removed 2 bases from V and 6 bases from J; junction bases left unmatched: 1. The CDR3 nucleotides read TGTGCTAGTGGTTTGCGACTAGCCAATGAGCAGTTCTTC. The encoded protein is CASGLRLANEQFF. Full variable domain (remainder filled in from reference TRBV12-5 and TRBJ2-1): DARVTQTPRHKVTEMGQEVTMRCQPILGHNTVFWYRQTMMQGLELLAYFRNRAPLDDSGMPKDRFSAEMPDATLATLKIQPSEPRDSAVYFCASGLRLANEQFFGPGTRLTVL.

As for this clone: Other DNA sequences in the same sample also yield this CDR3. The rearrangement joins TRBV19 to TRBJ1-1; D gene uncertain. V lost 1 base and J lost 1, with 7 bases in between. This CDR3 has 14 residues. Germline V gives CDR1 LNHDA, CDR2 SQIVND (reference sequence). The CDR3 DNA is TGTGCCAGTAGTATAGTTTGGGGGAACACTGAAGCTTTCTTT. Translation gives CASSIVWGNTEAFF.

V is TRBV2 and J is TRBJ2-3, with a weak D call TRBD1 (6 bases). This CDR3 is built from 13 residues. Trimming stripped 5 bases from V and 2 bases from J, with 8 bases between. From germline, CDR1 is SNHLY and CDR2 FYNNEI. CDR3 bases: TGTGCCAGCAGTAGGGGGAACACAGATACGCAGTATTTT. Its translation is CASSRGNTDTQYF.

The V and J genes are TRBV27 and TRBJ2-1; 10 nucleotides agree with TRBD2. Germline-derived CDR1 and CDR2 are MNHEY and SMNVEV (reference sequence). The CDR3 has 16 residues. J was trimmed by 7 bases and V by 5 bases; bases with no gene match: 11. CDR3 sequence (DNA): TGTGCCAGCAGTCCCGAGAGACTAGCGGGCTGGAATGAGCAGTTCTTC. This encodes CASSPERLAGWNEQFF.

The V gene is TRBV19, the J gene TRBJ2-6, with D uncertain. CDR3 length: 15 residues. Trimming took 6 bases from V and 0 from J, leaving 9 bases between them. Germline V lookup: CDR1 LNHDA, CDR2 SQIVND (reference sequence). CDR3 DNA: TGTGCCAGTAGGGTGGCTTCCTCTGGGGCCAACGTCCTGACTTTC. Its translation: CASRVASSGANVLTF.

V usage is TRBV7-9 and J usage is TRBJ2-7, with TRBD1 matching over 8 bases. The V segment lost 4 bases and the J segment 5 bases; nucleotides outside the gene matches: 13. This CDR3 contains 16 residues. CDR1 and CDR2 from the germline V gene are SEHNR and FQNEAQ (reference sequence). CDR3 protein: CASSSFQGARVHEQYF. In nucleotides, the CDR3 is TGTGCCAGCAGCTCCTTTCAGGGGGCGCGGGTTCACGAGCAGTACTTC.

The rearrangement uses TRBV27 and TRBJ1-4; D gene unclear. The germline V gene has CDR1 MNHEY and CDR2 SMNVEV (reference sequence). This CDR3 region has 12 residues. V was clipped by 5 bases and J by 4 bases, with 5 bases between them. The CDR3 DNA follows: TGTGCCAGCAGTCGCGGTAATGAAAAACTGTTTTTT. Translating it yields CASSRGNEKLFF.

This clone was seen only a few times. The genes are TRBV27 and TRBJ2-1; maybe TRBD2 (6 bases). Per the germline V gene, CDR1 is MNHEY and CDR2 is SMNVEV (reference sequence). The CDR3 runs to 14 residues. V lost 2 bases and J lost 8, with 13 bases in between. The CDR3 here is CASSLLEGRHEQFF. The CDR3 region has the DNA TGTGCCAGCAGTTTACTGGAGGGGAGACATGAGCAGTTCTTC.

This chain connects TRBV11-2 to TRBJ1-3; TRBD1 might be the D (5 bases). Trimming removed 1 base at V and 0 bases at J, with 13 bases between. The CDR3 spans 17 residues. Germline lookup yields CDR1 SGHAT and CDR2 FQNNGV. This CDR3 is CASSLVPGTLSGNTIYF. CDR3 coding DNA: TGTGCCAGCAGCTTAGTCCCAGGGACCCTCTCTGGAAACACCATATATTTT.

The sample holds one count of this clone. V is TRBV19 and J is TRBJ1-2; no clear D gene. The CDR3 contains 16 residues. V lost 2 bases, J lost 4 bases, and 17 bases lay in between. The V gene's germline CDR1 is LNHDA and CDR2 SQIVND (reference sequence). The DNA for the CDR3 is TGTGCCAGTAGTATAACCCGCTTGGGTTACCTCTATGGCTACACCTTC. Its protein is CASSITRLGYLYGYTF.

V usage is TRBV14 and J usage is TRBJ2-5; TRBD2 aligns across 11 bases. CDR3 size: 17 residues. Germline V gene lookup returns CDR1 SGHDN and CDR2 FVKESK. Losses at the gene ends were 0 bases for V and 5 bases for J; bases not matched to a gene: 8. The DNA for the CDR3 is TGTGCCAGCAGCCAAGAACCGGGACTAGCGGTGTCTGAGACCCAGTACTTC. Encoded protein: CASSQEPGLAVSETQYF.

The V gene is TRBV5-1, the J gene TRBJ1-5; D gene unclear. In germline, CDR1 is SGHRS, CDR2 YFSETQ. The CDR3 extends over 13 amino acids. V was shortened by 4 bases and J by 5 bases, with 10 bases between the two germline ends. DNA for the CDR3: TGCGCCAGCAGCCCGGACGGCCATCAGCCCCAGCATTTT. This translates into CASSPDGHQPQHF.

This clone was seen just once. V and J are TRBV30 and TRBJ1-2; D is possibly TRBD1 (6 bases). The CDR3 is 15 amino acids. Germline assignment: CDR1 GTSNPN and CDR2 SVGIG (reference sequence). Trimming stripped 7 bases from V and 3 bases from J, with 21 bases between. DNA for the CDR3: TGTGCCTCCTCTCTCCGACAGGTCCCTTACTATGGCTACACCTTC. Amino acid sequence: CASSLRQVPYYGYTF.

This sequence joins TRBV30 and TRBJ2-5; D is unclear. V lost 0 bases to trimming and J lost 1 base, with 6 bases between them. The CDR3 loop spans 13 amino acids. Germline V lookup: CDR1 GTSNPN, CDR2 SVGIG (reference sequence). As DNA, the CDR3 is TGTGCCTGGAGTGTGGGATTCCAAGAGACCCAGTACTTC. It encodes CAWSVGFQETQYF.

The chain recombines TRBV25-1 with TRBJ1-2; D possibly corresponds to TRBD1 (5 bases). CDR1 is MGHDK and CDR2 is SYGVNS in the germline V gene. V dropped 5 bases and J dropped 4 bases, with 8 bases sitting between them. CDR3 length: 12 amino acids. The CDR3 DNA reads as TGTGCCAGCAGTCAGGGCCTCTATGGCTACACCTTC. It specifies CASSQGLYGYTF.

This rearrangement joins TRBV6-5 to TRBJ2-1, with D possibly matching TRBD1 (8 bases). The CDR3 is made up of 11 amino acids. The V end was cut by 6 bases, the J end by 10 bases, with 10 bases between. Germline V gene lookup returns CDR1 MNHEY and CDR2 SVGAGI. The CDR3 sequence: CASRQGGEQFF. DNA of the CDR3: TGTGCCAGCAGACAGGGGGGGGAGCAGTTCTTC.

The J gene is TRBJ1-2, the V gene TRBV4-1, with 7 bases matching TRBD1. V gave up 0 bases and J gave up 7 bases; unmatched junction bases: 14. Looked up from germline, CDR1 is MGHRA and CDR2 is YSYEKL. The CDR3 runs 17 residues. This chain's CDR3 is CASSQEGVEGASAGYTF. The CDR3 nucleotides are TGCGCCAGCAGCCAAGAGGGGGTGGAGGGGGCTAGCGCTGGCTACACCTTC.

V gene TRBV10-3 combines with J gene TRBJ2-3; D is perhaps TRBD2 (6 bases). The CDR3 covers 13 residues. Germline values: CDR1 ENHRY, CDR2 SYGVKD. With 9 bases removed from V and 1 base from J, the gap between germline ends came to 11 bases. Written as DNA, the CDR3 is TGTGCCATTCAAACGGGGGGCACAGATACGCAGTATTTT. It specifies CAIQTGGTDTQYF.

The chain employs TRBV2 and TRBJ2-1; 11 bases are a match to TRBD2. V trimming: 7 bases; J trimming: 2 bases; junction bases outside the gene matches: 4. The CDR3 runs 15 residues. Per the germline V gene, CDR1 is SNHLY and CDR2 is FYNNEI. Written as DNA, the CDR3 is TGTGCCAGCATCCGGGGACTAGCGGCCTACAATGAGCAGTTCTTC. It encodes CASIRGLAAYNEQFF.

The chain has TRBV5-1 and TRBJ1-5; D gene unclear. The CDR3 length is 15 residues. The germline CDR1 and CDR2 sequences are SGHRS and YFSETQ. V dropped 0 bases and J dropped 7 bases, with 14 bases sitting between them. The CDR3 spells CASSLGMGGIQPQHF. The CDR3 DNA follows: TGCGCCAGCAGCTTGGGCATGGGTGGGATCCAGCCCCAGCATTTT.